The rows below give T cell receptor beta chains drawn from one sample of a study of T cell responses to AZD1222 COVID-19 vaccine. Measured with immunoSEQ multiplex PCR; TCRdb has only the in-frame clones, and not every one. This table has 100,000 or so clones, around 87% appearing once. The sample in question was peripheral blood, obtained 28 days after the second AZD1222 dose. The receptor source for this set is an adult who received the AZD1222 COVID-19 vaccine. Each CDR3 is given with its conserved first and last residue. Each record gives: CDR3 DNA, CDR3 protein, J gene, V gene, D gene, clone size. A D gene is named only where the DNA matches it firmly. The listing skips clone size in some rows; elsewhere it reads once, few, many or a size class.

CDR3nt: TGTGCCAGCACCCTCGACAGGGTGGATGGCTACACCTTC
CDR3aa: CASTLDRVDGYTF
j_gene: TRBJ1-2
v_gene: TRBV6-5
d_gene: TRBD1
abundance: NA

CDR3nt: TGTGCCAGCTCACCAGTACCTAGCGGGGGGGCCGGGGGCGAGCAGTACTTC
CDR3aa: CASSPVPSGGAGGEQYF
j_gene: TRBJ2-7
v_gene: TRBV18
d_gene: TRBD2
abundance: NA

CDR3nt: TGTGCCAGCAGCTTATATGCGGTGGGCAGGGTAACCCCCGAGCAGTACTTC
CDR3aa: CASSLYAVGRVTPEQYF
j_gene: TRBJ2-7
v_gene: TRBV7-9
d_gene: NA
abundance: once

CDR3nt: TGTGCCAGCGGCGAAGTATTTAGCGGGCTTAGCTCCTACAATGAGCAGTTCTTC
CDR3aa: CASGEVFSGLSSYNEQFF
j_gene: TRBJ2-1
v_gene: TRBV7-9
d_gene: TRBD2
abundance: NA

CDR3nt: TGTGCCAGCAGCTTAAAAAGGGTGACCCAGTACTTC
CDR3aa: CASSLKRVTQYF
j_gene: TRBJ2-5
v_gene: TRBV7-2
d_gene: NA
abundance: NA

CDR3nt: TGTGCCAGCAGTTGGAATCGGGGGGCGGACGGCTACACCTTC
CDR3aa: CASSWNRGADGYTF
j_gene: TRBJ1-2
v_gene: TRBV27
d_gene: NA
abundance: NA

CDR3nt: TGTGCCAGCATCGGACAGGGGGGGAACACTGAAGCTTTCTTT
CDR3aa: CASIGQGGNTEAFF
j_gene: TRBJ1-1
v_gene: TRBV6-5
d_gene: TRBD1
abundance: NA

CDR3nt: TGTGCCAGCAGGGTCACAGGGGGCGCGGCTGGGGCCAACGTCCTGACTTTC
CDR3aa: CASRVTGGAAGANVLTF
j_gene: TRBJ2-6
v_gene: TRBV2
d_gene: TRBD1
abundance: NA

CDR3nt: TGTGCCAGCAGCTCACTGGGGGGGTCCAGGACCCAGTACTTC
CDR3aa: CASSSLGGSRTQYF
j_gene: TRBJ2-5
v_gene: TRBV5-4
d_gene: TRBD2
abundance: NA

CDR3nt: TGTGCCAGCAGTGAAAGGACTAGCGGGAGGTCATATAAAGATACGCAGTATTTT
CDR3aa: CASSERTSGRSYKDTQYF
j_gene: TRBJ2-3
v_gene: TRBV2
d_gene: TRBD2
abundance: NA

CDR3nt: TGTGCCAGCTCACCAGGATTGAGTGGGACAGGGAACACTGAAGCTTTCTTT
CDR3aa: CASSPGLSGTGNTEAFF
j_gene: TRBJ1-1
v_gene: TRBV18
d_gene: TRBD1
abundance: NA

CDR3nt: TGTGCCAGCAGCAAGATGCCCCCGAGTGAGCAGTTCTTC
CDR3aa: CASSKMPPSEQFF
j_gene: TRBJ2-1
v_gene: TRBV9
d_gene: NA
abundance: NA

CDR3nt: TGCAGTGCTAAGGGCGTCGGGGAGCAGTTCTTC
CDR3aa: CSAKGVGEQFF
j_gene: TRBJ2-1
v_gene: TRBV20-1
d_gene: NA
abundance: NA

CDR3nt: TGTGCCAGCAGGAAGACGACGGATCTGGATACGCAGTATTTT
CDR3aa: CASRKTTDLDTQYF
j_gene: TRBJ2-3
v_gene: TRBV2
d_gene: NA
abundance: once

CDR3nt: TGTGCCAGCAGCTTTACAGGGAGGACGCAGTATTTT
CDR3aa: CASSFTGRTQYF
j_gene: TRBJ2-3
v_gene: TRBV5-4
d_gene: NA
abundance: NA

CDR3nt: TGTGCCAGCAGTGAATCTGGGGGGGCCATCTATGGCTACACCTTC
CDR3aa: CASSESGGAIYGYTF
j_gene: TRBJ1-2
v_gene: TRBV25-1
d_gene: NA
abundance: NA

CDR3nt: TGTGCCAGCACCATTACAGGGGATGTCGATAATGAGCAGTTCTTC
CDR3aa: CASTITGDVDNEQFF
j_gene: TRBJ2-1
v_gene: TRBV7-3
d_gene: TRBD1
abundance: NA

CDR3nt: TGTGCCAGCAGCCTCCGGGTAGCGGGGGACATCGAGCAGTACTTC
CDR3aa: CASSLRVAGDIEQYF
j_gene: TRBJ2-7
v_gene: TRBV7-2
d_gene: TRBD2
abundance: once

CDR3nt: TGTGCCAGCAGCCTTGCGTTGGGGATACAGCCCCAGCATTTT
CDR3aa: CASSLALGIQPQHF
j_gene: TRBJ1-5
v_gene: TRBV5-5
d_gene: NA
abundance: NA

CDR3nt: TGTGCCAGCTCGAGCCCGACAACTAATGAAAAACTGTTTTTT
CDR3aa: CASSSPTTNEKLFF
j_gene: TRBJ1-4
v_gene: TRBV6-5
d_gene: NA
abundance: NA

CDR3nt: TGTGCCAGCAGCCCGACGTGGGCAGGGCGGGTGAATGAAAAACTGTTTTTT
CDR3aa: CASSPTWAGRVNEKLFF
j_gene: TRBJ1-4
v_gene: TRBV7-8
d_gene: NA
abundance: NA

CDR3nt: TGTGCCAGCAGTGACGGGGGACAGAGTAATTCACCCCTCCACTTT
CDR3aa: CASSDGGQSNSPLHF
j_gene: TRBJ1-6
v_gene: TRBV6-1
d_gene: TRBD1
abundance: NA

CDR3nt: TGTGCCAGCAGCCCGGACAACCGAAGGAATCAGCCCCAGCATTTT
CDR3aa: CASSPDNRRNQPQHF
j_gene: TRBJ1-5
v_gene: TRBV6-2/TRBV6-3
d_gene: NA
abundance: NA

CDR3nt: TGCGCCAGCAGCGACGACCGGGCGGATTCACCCCTCCACTTT
CDR3aa: CASSDDRADSPLHF
j_gene: TRBJ1-6
v_gene: TRBV5-1
d_gene: NA
abundance: once

CDR3nt: TGTGCCAGCGGGCCAGAGGCCCCAAGCACAGATACGCAGTATTTT
CDR3aa: CASGPEAPSTDTQYF
j_gene: TRBJ2-3
v_gene: TRBV6-5
d_gene: NA
abundance: NA

CDR3nt: TGTGCCAGCAGTCCCCAATACAATGAGCAGTTCTTC
CDR3aa: CASSPQYNEQFF
j_gene: TRBJ2-1
v_gene: TRBV27
d_gene: NA
abundance: few

CDR3nt: TGTGCCAGCAGCTTAAAACGGAGAGAGACCCAGTACTTC
CDR3aa: CASSLKRRETQYF
j_gene: TRBJ2-5
v_gene: TRBV7-3
d_gene: NA
abundance: NA

CDR3nt: TGTGCCTGGAGTGGATTACTAGCGGGGCACAATGAGCAGTTCTTC
CDR3aa: CAWSGLLAGHNEQFF
j_gene: TRBJ2-1
v_gene: TRBV30
d_gene: TRBD2
abundance: NA

CDR3nt: TGTGCCAGCAGCCCCCAAGTAGGGAGTAATTCACCCCTCCACTTT
CDR3aa: CASSPQVGSNSPLHF
j_gene: TRBJ1-6
v_gene: TRBV7-2
d_gene: NA
abundance: NA

CDR3nt: TGTGCCAGCAGCCGAACAGGGAGGGAGCAGTACTTC
CDR3aa: CASSRTGREQYF
j_gene: TRBJ2-7
v_gene: TRBV6-5
d_gene: NA
abundance: once

CDR3nt: TGCGCCAGCAGTTCAGGGGGAACCGGGGCCAACGTCCTGACTTTC
CDR3aa: CASSSGGTGANVLTF
j_gene: TRBJ2-6
v_gene: TRBV5-1
d_gene: TRBD1
abundance: once

CDR3nt: TGTGCCAGCAGCCAACTCGACAGGGACTATGGCTACACCTTC
CDR3aa: CASSQLDRDYGYTF
j_gene: TRBJ1-2
v_gene: TRBV3-1/TRBV3-2
d_gene: TRBD1
abundance: NA

CDR3nt: TGTGCCAGCAGCTCGGGACGGGGCTACGAGCAGTACTTC
CDR3aa: CASSSGRGYEQYF
j_gene: TRBJ2-7
v_gene: TRBV7-8
d_gene: NA
abundance: NA

CDR3nt: TGTGCCAGCAGAAGAGACAGGGCCGGCTACACCTTC
CDR3aa: CASRRDRAGYTF
j_gene: TRBJ1-2
v_gene: TRBV27
d_gene: TRBD1
abundance: NA

CDR3nt: TGCGCCAGCAGTCAATTGGTAGGGACAGGGGGCTATGGCTACACCTTC
CDR3aa: CASSQLVGTGGYGYTF
j_gene: TRBJ1-2
v_gene: TRBV23-1
d_gene: TRBD1
abundance: NA

CDR3nt: TGTGCCAGCAGCCGCGCCGGGACTAGCGGGGGGGTGAGGGAGACCCAGTACTTC
CDR3aa: CASSRAGTSGGVRETQYF
j_gene: TRBJ2-5
v_gene: TRBV2
d_gene: TRBD2
abundance: NA

CDR3nt: TGTGCCAGTAACAGGGAGTCTAATGAAAAACTGTTTTTT
CDR3aa: CASNRESNEKLFF
j_gene: TRBJ1-4
v_gene: TRBV10-3
d_gene: NA
abundance: NA

CDR3nt: TGCAGCGCCCTTAAAGGGTCTACTAATGAAAAACTGTTTTTT
CDR3aa: CSALKGSTNEKLFF
j_gene: TRBJ1-4
v_gene: TRBV29-1
d_gene: NA
abundance: NA

CDR3nt: TGCGCCAGCAGCTTGCTCTCGGCGGACACAGATACGCAGTATTTT
CDR3aa: CASSLLSADTDTQYF
j_gene: TRBJ2-3
v_gene: TRBV5-1
d_gene: NA
abundance: NA

CDR3nt: TGTGCCAGCAGCCCCCGGGACTGGGGGACAGAGACCCAGTACTTC
CDR3aa: CASSPRDWGTETQYF
j_gene: TRBJ2-5
v_gene: TRBV21-1
d_gene: NA
abundance: NA

CDR3nt: TGTGCCAGCAGCGTAGACGGTTTCTACGAGCAGTACTTC
CDR3aa: CASSVDGFYEQYF
j_gene: TRBJ2-7
v_gene: TRBV9
d_gene: NA
abundance: once

CDR3nt: TGTGCCAGCTCAGACCAACAGGGGGTGAGTCAGCCCCAGCATTTT
CDR3aa: CASSDQQGVSQPQHF
j_gene: TRBJ1-5
v_gene: TRBV18
d_gene: TRBD1
abundance: NA

CDR3nt: TGTGCCAGCAGCCTGGGACAATCTAATTCACCCCTCCACTTT
CDR3aa: CASSLGQSNSPLHF
j_gene: TRBJ1-6
v_gene: TRBV28
d_gene: NA
abundance: NA

CDR3nt: TGCGCCAGCAGTGAGTCGATGGGGTTTGCCTCTGGCTACACCTTC
CDR3aa: CASSESMGFASGYTF
j_gene: TRBJ1-2
v_gene: TRBV10-1
d_gene: NA
abundance: NA

CDR3nt: TGTGCCAGCTCACCAGGGGCGGCGGGCTATGGCTACACCTTC
CDR3aa: CASSPGAAGYGYTF
j_gene: TRBJ1-2
v_gene: TRBV18
d_gene: NA
abundance: NA

CDR3nt: TGTGCCAGCAGCCTTAGACAGGGGTACGATACGCAGTATTTT
CDR3aa: CASSLRQGYDTQYF
j_gene: TRBJ2-3
v_gene: TRBV5-4
d_gene: TRBD1
abundance: NA

CDR3nt: TGTGCCACCAGCAGAGGGGGGGCAGACTATGGCTACACCTTC
CDR3aa: CATSRGGADYGYTF
j_gene: TRBJ1-2
v_gene: TRBV15
d_gene: NA
abundance: few

CDR3nt: TGTGCCAGTAGTTTGGGCGACCGAGCTTTCTTT
CDR3aa: CASSLGDRAFF
j_gene: TRBJ1-1
v_gene: TRBV19
d_gene: NA
abundance: few

CDR3nt: TGTGCCAGCGGCTCTGTATACAATGAGCAGTTCTTC
CDR3aa: CASGSVYNEQFF
j_gene: TRBJ2-1
v_gene: TRBV28
d_gene: NA
abundance: once

CDR3nt: TGTGCCAGTATATACAGGGCTGGGGCCAACGTCCTGACTTTC
CDR3aa: CASIYRAGANVLTF
j_gene: TRBJ2-6
v_gene: TRBV19
d_gene: NA
abundance: NA

CDR3nt: TGTGCCAGCTCCCACCCACGGGGTGACACCTACGAGCAGTACTTC
CDR3aa: CASSHPRGDTYEQYF
j_gene: TRBJ2-7
v_gene: TRBV18
d_gene: NA
abundance: NA

CDR3nt: TGTGCCAGTAGTATAACAGGGAGAGCGGACGGGAGCTCCTACAATGAGCAGTTCTTC
CDR3aa: CASSITGRADGSSYNEQFF
j_gene: TRBJ2-1
v_gene: TRBV19
d_gene: NA
abundance: NA

CDR3nt: TGTGCCAGCTCACCTTCTGGGACTGATGAGCAGTACTTC
CDR3aa: CASSPSGTDEQYF
j_gene: TRBJ2-7
v_gene: TRBV18
d_gene: NA
abundance: NA

CDR3nt: TGTGCCAGCAGCCTCGACGGAAAACTGTTTTTT
CDR3aa: CASSLDGKLFF
j_gene: TRBJ1-4
v_gene: TRBV4-2
d_gene: NA
abundance: NA

CDR3nt: TGTGCCAGCAGCCAAGGGCAGCGGGGCACGGGGGAGACCCAGTACTTC
CDR3aa: CASSQGQRGTGETQYF
j_gene: TRBJ2-5
v_gene: TRBV4-2
d_gene: TRBD2
abundance: NA

CDR3nt: TGTGCCAGCAGCTCCCCACGGGTGGGAGACACTGAAGCTTTCTTT
CDR3aa: CASSSPRVGDTEAFF
j_gene: TRBJ1-1
v_gene: TRBV7-9
d_gene: NA
abundance: NA

CDR3nt: TGTGCCAGCAGCCAAGAAGATACGCAGTATTTT
CDR3aa: CASSQEDTQYF
j_gene: TRBJ2-3
v_gene: TRBV14
d_gene: NA
abundance: NA

CDR3nt: TGTGCCAGCAGTGTACAGGGGTCGGCTCAGCCCCAGCATTTT
CDR3aa: CASSVQGSAQPQHF
j_gene: TRBJ1-5
v_gene: TRBV6-2/TRBV6-3
d_gene: TRBD1
abundance: NA